The rows below give T cell receptor beta chains drawn from one sample of a study of spatial heterogeneity in lung cancer. Each CDR3 protein is one row after TCRdb ran MiXCR on the 5' RACE reads. The sample has about 5,100 distinct CDR3 sequences, about a quarter seen once; the top ten hold roughly 15%. The source was PBMCs, collected at surgery. These receptors were collected from a male donor with early-stage non-small cell lung cancer. Each CDR3 is given with its conserved first and last residue. The D gene is left open where the match is weak. For some rows the clone size is stated as once, few or many, or as a class when expanded; others skip it.

size: medium-sized; V: TRBV28; D: TRBD1; J: TRBJ1-5; CDR3: CASSILDRGVVNNQPQHF; DNA: TGTGCCAGCAGTATACTGGACAGGGGGGTGGTAAACAATCAGCCCCAGCATTTT
size: medium-sized; V: TRBV28; D: TRBD2; J: TRBJ2-2; CDR3: CASSHLTSGYTGELFF; DNA: TGTGCCAGCAGTCACCTGACTAGCGGTTACACCGGGGAGCTGTTTTTT
size: medium-sized; V: TRBV5-1; D: NA; J: TRBJ1-4; CDR3: CASSGYRDSNEKLFF; DNA: TGCGCCAGCAGCGGGTACAGGGATTCTAATGAAAAACTGTTTTTT
size: medium-sized; V: TRBV20-1; D: TRBD1; J: TRBJ2-3; CDR3: CSARDRDSPRDTQYF; DNA: TGCAGTGCTAGAGATAGGGACAGTCCGAGGGATACGCAGTATTTT
size: few; V: TRBV3-1; D: NA; J: TRBJ2-1; CDR3: CASSHAWGTSYNEQFF; DNA: TGTGCCAGCAGCCACGCCTGGGGGACCTCCTACAATGAGCAGTTCTTC
size: NA; V: TRBV24-1; D: NA; J: TRBJ2-1; CDR3: CATSDADSYNEQFF; DNA: TGTGCCACCAGTGATGCCGACTCCTACAATGAGCAGTTCTTC
size: medium-sized; V: TRBV6-4; D: TRBD1; J: TRBJ2-4; CDR3: CASRDRVGVIAKNIQYF; DNA: TGTGCCAGCAGAGACAGGGTCGGCGTGATAGCCAAAAACATTCAGTACTTC
size: medium-sized; V: TRBV7-9; D: NA; J: TRBJ2-1; CDR3: CASSWPYSNEQFF; DNA: TGTGCCAGCAGCTGGCCTTACTCGAATGAGCAGTTCTTC
size: NA; V: TRBV10-2; D: NA; J: TRBJ2-5; CDR3: CATLREREETQYF; DNA: TGCGCCACCCTTAGGGAGAGGGAAGAGACCCAGTACTTC
size: NA; V: TRBV7-9; D: NA; J: TRBJ1-2; CDR3: CASSLADGYEGYTF; DNA: TGTGCCAGCAGCTTAGCGGACGGTTATGAAGGCTACACCTTC
size: medium-sized; V: TRBV24-1; D: NA; J: TRBJ2-7; CDR3: CATSDLGYEQYF; DNA: TGTGCCACCAGTGATTTGGGGTACGAGCAGTACTTC
size: medium-sized; V: TRBV6-1; D: TRBD2; J: TRBJ2-7; CDR3: CASSQRGVAYEQYF; DNA: TGTGCCAGCAGTCAACGGGGGGTCGCCTACGAGCAGTACTTC
size: medium-sized; V: TRBV2; D: NA; J: TRBJ2-2; CDR3: CASSPEGNTGELFF; DNA: TGTGCCAGCAGCCCTGAGGGCAACACCGGGGAGCTGTTTTTT
size: NA; V: TRBV29-1; D: NA; J: TRBJ1-1; CDR3: CSVDGPKRLNTEAFF; DNA: TGCAGCGTTGATGGACCGAAGCGGTTGAACACTGAAGCTTTCTTT
size: many; V: TRBV9; D: NA; J: TRBJ1-2; CDR3: CASSAGYGYTF; DNA: TGTGCCAGCAGCGCGGGCTATGGCTACACCTTC
size: NA; V: TRBV2; D: NA; J: TRBJ2-1; CDR3: CASSDAADEQFF; DNA: TGTGCCAGCAGTGATGCCGCGGATGAGCAGTTCTTC
size: few; V: TRBV20-1; D: NA; J: TRBJ1-6; CDR3: CSARSGQMSNSPLHF; DNA: TGCAGTGCTAGAAGTGGACAGATGTCTAATTCACCCCTCCACTTT
size: NA; V: TRBV3-1; D: NA; J: TRBJ2-7; CDR3: CASSQVDHEQYF; DNA: TGTGCCAGCAGCCAAGTCGACCACGAGCAGTACTTC
size: few; V: TRBV3-1; D: NA; J: TRBJ2-7; CDR3: CASSRRLGVSYEQYF; DNA: TGTGCCAGCAGCCGAAGACTCGGGGTTTCCTACGAGCAGTACTTC
size: medium-sized; V: TRBV28; D: NA; J: TRBJ1-2; CDR3: CASGYRPYYGYTF; DNA: TGTGCCAGCGGCTACAGGCCATACTATGGCTACACCTTC
size: few; V: TRBV29-1; D: NA; J: TRBJ1-2; CDR3: CSVDPDSQFYGYTF; DNA: TGCAGCGTTGACCCGGACAGTCAATTCTATGGCTACACCTTC
size: NA; V: TRBV28; D: TRBD1; J: TRBJ2-7; CDR3: CASTVGQGDYEQYF; DNA: TGTGCCAGCACTGTCGGACAGGGGGACTACGAGCAGTACTTC
size: once; V: TRBV6-6; D: NA; J: TRBJ2-7; CDR3: CASSYSSWGEGTYEQYF; DNA: TGTGCCAGCAGTTACTCATCGTGGGGGGAAGGGACCTACGAGCAGTACTTC
size: few; V: TRBV11-1; D: NA; J: TRBJ2-7; CDR3: CASSFGTSYEQYF; DNA: TGTGCCAGCAGCTTCGGGACCTCCTACGAGCAGTACTTC
size: medium-sized; V: TRBV28; D: NA; J: TRBJ2-7; CDR3: CASGPYEQYF; DNA: TGTGCCAGCGGGCCCTACGAGCAGTACTTC
size: NA; V: TRBV15; D: NA; J: TRBJ1-1; CDR3: CATSTGTTYMGTEAFF; DNA: TGTGCCACCAGCACCGGGACGACGTATATGGGAACTGAAGCTTTCTTT
size: few; V: TRBV13; D: TRBD1; J: TRBJ1-2; CDR3: CASSLRGLRVMDYGYTF; DNA: TGTGCCAGCAGCTTAAGGGGGCTCAGGGTTATGGACTATGGCTACACCTTC
size: medium-sized; V: TRBV7-7; D: TRBD2; J: TRBJ2-5; CDR3: CASSLEAGGSPYF; DNA: TGTGCTAGCAGCTTAGAGGCGGGAGGATCCCCTTACTTC
size: few; V: TRBV10-3; D: NA; J: TRBJ2-5; CDR3: CAISEGIPGTQYF; DNA: TGTGCCATCAGTGAGGGTATTCCGGGGACCCAGTACTTC
size: medium-sized; V: TRBV5-1; D: TRBD2; J: TRBJ2-1; CDR3: CASSSRGGAENEQFF; DNA: TGCGCCAGCAGCTCTCGCGGGGGGGCGGAGAATGAGCAGTTCTTC
size: medium-sized; V: TRBV29-1; D: TRBD2; J: TRBJ2-2; CDR3: CSAGGVADTGELFF; DNA: TGCAGTGCGGGGGGGGTCGCCGACACCGGGGAGCTGTTTTTT